This T cell receptor (beta chain) was sequenced for a study of T-cell reconstitution after alpha-beta-depleted transplantation in children. Preparing the TCRbeta library involved the use of unique molecular identifiers. A single record per CDR3 protein comes from TCRdb applying MiXCR to the PCR reads. Among hundreds of thousands of distinct CDR3 sequences listed, 10% to 15% were seen once. Study conclusions and caveats: T-cell numbers and diversity one year post-transplant derived largely from freshly generated T cells. Where alpha-beta T cells came from about two months after transplant was reportedly several hundred expanded graft clones. Diversity of TCRbeta at day 60 was high in some patients, arising from surviving recipient T cells and thymic progenitors.

Trimming took off 0 bases at V and 0 bases at J, with 13 bases between the two ends. The germline V gene has CDR1 MGHRA and CDR2 YSYEKL. The CDR3 contains 17 residues. As concerns this clonotype: Its cognate antigen is unknown.

Here the sequenced sample was PBMCs, taken before TCRalphabeta/CD19-depleted stem cell transplant. The V and J genes are TRBV4-1 and TRBJ2-3, with D tentatively TRBD2 (6 bases). The receptor was derived from a girl aged 2-10 years with congenital amegakaryocytic thrombocytopenia, due to receive a stem cell transplant. The CDR3 DNA reads as TGCGCCAGCAGCCAAGATCCTGTGGGGACTAGCACAGATACGCAGTATTTT. Amino acid sequence: CASSQDPVGTSTDTQYF.